Here is one T cell receptor (beta chain) with its context. Source study methods: The assay estimated nucleated cells by amplifying reference gene primers. Measured with immunoSEQ multiplex PCR; TCRdb has only the in-frame clones, and not every one. The D gene and trimming were derived from the DNA, and the V and J assignments and clone size from that table. The data show 250,000 or so clones, 70% to 90% seen once. The data derive from a study of blood T cell repertoires in COVID-19. This sequence originates from a woman aged 40 to 55 with acute COVID-19. The sequenced sample was PBMCs or T cells enriched from blood (not recorded which).

The CDR3, as DNA: TGTGCCAGCAGCTCGTGGGCTTTAGTGTTAGGGGGTGAGCAGTTCTTC. This encodes CASSSWALVLGGEQFF. V is TRBV7-9 and J is TRBJ2-1, with D possibly TRBD1 on 6 matching bases. Germline V lookup: CDR1 SEHNR, CDR2 FQNEAQ (reference sequence). This CDR3 has 16 residues. Trimming pared 4 bases from V and 9 bases from J, leaving 22 bases between. Full variable domain (rest looked up from reference TRBV7-9 and TRBJ2-1): DTGVSQNPRHKITKRGQNVTFRCDPISEHNRLYWYRQTLGQGPEFLTYFQNEAQLEKSRLLSDRFSAERPKGSFSTLEIQRTEQGDSAMYLCASSSWALVLGGEQFFGPGTRLTVL.